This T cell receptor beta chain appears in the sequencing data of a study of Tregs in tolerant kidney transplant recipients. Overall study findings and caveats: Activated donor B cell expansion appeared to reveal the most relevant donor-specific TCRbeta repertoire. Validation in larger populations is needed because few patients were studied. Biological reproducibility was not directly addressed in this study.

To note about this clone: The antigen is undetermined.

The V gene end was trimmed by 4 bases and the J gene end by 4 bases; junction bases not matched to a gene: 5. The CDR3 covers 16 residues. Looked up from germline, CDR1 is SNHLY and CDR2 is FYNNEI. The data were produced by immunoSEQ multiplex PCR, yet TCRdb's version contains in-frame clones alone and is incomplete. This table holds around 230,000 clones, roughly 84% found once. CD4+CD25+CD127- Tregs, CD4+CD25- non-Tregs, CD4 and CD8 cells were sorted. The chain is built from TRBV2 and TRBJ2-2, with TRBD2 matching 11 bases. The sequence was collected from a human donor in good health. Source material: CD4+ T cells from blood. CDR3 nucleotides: TGTGCCAGCAGTGGGGGTAGCGGGAGGGCCACCGGGGAGCTGTTTTTT. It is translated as CASSGGSGRATGELFF.